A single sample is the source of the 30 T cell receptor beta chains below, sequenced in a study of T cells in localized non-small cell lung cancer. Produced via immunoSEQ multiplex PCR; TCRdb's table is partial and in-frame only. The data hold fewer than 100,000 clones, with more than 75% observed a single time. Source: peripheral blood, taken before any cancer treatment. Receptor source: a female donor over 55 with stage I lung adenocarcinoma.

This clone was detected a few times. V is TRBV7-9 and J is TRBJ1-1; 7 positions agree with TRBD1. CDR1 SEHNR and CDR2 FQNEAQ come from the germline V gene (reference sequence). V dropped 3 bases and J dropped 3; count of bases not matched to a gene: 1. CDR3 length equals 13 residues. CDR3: CASSFDRDTEAFF. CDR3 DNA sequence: TGTGCCAGCAGCTTCGACAGGGACACTGAAGCTTTCTTT. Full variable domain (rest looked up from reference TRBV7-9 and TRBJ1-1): DTGVSQNPRHKITKRGQNVTFRCDPISEHNRLYWYRQTLGQGPEFLTYFQNEAQLEKSRLLSDRFSAERPKGSFSTLEIQRTEQGDSAMYLCASSFDRDTEAFFGQGTRLTVV.

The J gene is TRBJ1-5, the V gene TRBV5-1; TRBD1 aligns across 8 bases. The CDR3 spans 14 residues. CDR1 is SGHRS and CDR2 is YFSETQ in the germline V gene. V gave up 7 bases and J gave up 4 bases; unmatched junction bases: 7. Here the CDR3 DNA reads TGCGCCAGCGGAGAAACAGGGGGGAATCAGCCCCAGCATTTT. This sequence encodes CASGETGGNQPQHF. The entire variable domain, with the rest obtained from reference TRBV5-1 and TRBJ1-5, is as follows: KAGVTQTPRYLIKTRGQQVTLSCSPISGHRSVSWYQQTPGQGLQFLFEYFSETQRNKGNFPGRFSGRQFSNSRSEMNVSTLELGDSALYLCASGETGGNQPQHFGDGTRLSIL.

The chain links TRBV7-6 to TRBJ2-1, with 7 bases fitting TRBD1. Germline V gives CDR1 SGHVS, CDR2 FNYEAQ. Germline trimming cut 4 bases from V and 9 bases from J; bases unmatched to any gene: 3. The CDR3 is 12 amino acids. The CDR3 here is CASSSGGSEQFF. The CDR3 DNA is TGTGCCAGCAGCTCAGGGGGATCTGAGCAGTTCTTC.

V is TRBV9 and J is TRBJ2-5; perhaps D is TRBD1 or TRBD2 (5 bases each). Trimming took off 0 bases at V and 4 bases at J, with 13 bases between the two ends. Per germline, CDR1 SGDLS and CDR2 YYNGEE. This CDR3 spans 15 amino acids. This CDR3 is CASSVAGLWGETQYF. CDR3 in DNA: TGTGCCAGCAGCGTAGCGGGGCTATGGGGAGAGACCCAGTACTTC.

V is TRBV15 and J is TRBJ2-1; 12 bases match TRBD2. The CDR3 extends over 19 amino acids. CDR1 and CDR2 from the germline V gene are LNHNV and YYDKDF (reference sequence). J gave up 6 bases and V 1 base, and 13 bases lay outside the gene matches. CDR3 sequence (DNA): TGTGCCACCAGCAGAGTTCTAGCGGGAGGGCACAGGGAGCTCAATGAGCAGTTCTTC. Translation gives CATSRVLAGGHRELNEQFF.

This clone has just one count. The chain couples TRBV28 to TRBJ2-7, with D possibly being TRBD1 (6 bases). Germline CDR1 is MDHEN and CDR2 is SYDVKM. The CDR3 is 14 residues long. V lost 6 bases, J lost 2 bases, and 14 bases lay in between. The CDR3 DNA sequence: TGTGCCAGCAGACCGGGACATTTAACCTACGAGCAGTACTTC. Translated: CASRPGHLTYEQYF.

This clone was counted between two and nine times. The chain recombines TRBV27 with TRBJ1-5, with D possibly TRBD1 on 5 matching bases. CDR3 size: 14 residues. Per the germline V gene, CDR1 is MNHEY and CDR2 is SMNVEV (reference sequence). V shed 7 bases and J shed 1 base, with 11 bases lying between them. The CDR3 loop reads CASKGRASNQPQHF. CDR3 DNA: TGTGCCAGCAAGGGGAGAGCGAGCAATCAGCCCCAGCATTTT.

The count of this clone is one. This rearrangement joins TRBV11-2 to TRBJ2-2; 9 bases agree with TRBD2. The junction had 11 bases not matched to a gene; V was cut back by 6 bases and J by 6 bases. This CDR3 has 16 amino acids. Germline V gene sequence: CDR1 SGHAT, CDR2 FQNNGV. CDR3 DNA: TGTGCCAGCAGGAGAGAGGCGGGGGGGCCCCCCGGGGAGCTGTTTTTT. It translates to CASRREAGGPPGELFF.

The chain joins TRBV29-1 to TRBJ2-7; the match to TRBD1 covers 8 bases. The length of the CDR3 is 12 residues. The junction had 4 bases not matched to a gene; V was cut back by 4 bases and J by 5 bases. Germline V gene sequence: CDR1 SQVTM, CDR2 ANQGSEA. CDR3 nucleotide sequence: TGCAGCGTTGGTCAGGGGGCTAACGAGCAGTACTTC. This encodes CSVGQGANEQYF.

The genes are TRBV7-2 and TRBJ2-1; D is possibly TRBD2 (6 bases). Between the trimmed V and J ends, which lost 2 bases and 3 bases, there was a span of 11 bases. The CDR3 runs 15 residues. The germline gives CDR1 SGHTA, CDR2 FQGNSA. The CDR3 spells CASSLRRRDYNEQFF. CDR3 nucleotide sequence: TGTGCCAGCAGCTTAAGGAGGCGGGACTACAATGAGCAGTTCTTC.

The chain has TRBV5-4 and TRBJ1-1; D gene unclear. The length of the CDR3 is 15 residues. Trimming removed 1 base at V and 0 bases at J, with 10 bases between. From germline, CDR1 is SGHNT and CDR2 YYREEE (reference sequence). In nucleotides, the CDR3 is TGTGCCAGCAGCTTGAGTAGGCTCATGAACACTGAAGCTTTCTTT. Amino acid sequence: CASSLSRLMNTEAFF.

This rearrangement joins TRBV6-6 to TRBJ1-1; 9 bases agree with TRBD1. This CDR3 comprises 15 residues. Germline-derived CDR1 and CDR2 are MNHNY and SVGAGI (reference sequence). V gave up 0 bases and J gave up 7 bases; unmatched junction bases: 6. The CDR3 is CASSYSTGTGREAFF. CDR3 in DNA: TGTGCCAGCAGTTACTCCACCGGGACAGGGCGTGAAGCTTTCTTT.

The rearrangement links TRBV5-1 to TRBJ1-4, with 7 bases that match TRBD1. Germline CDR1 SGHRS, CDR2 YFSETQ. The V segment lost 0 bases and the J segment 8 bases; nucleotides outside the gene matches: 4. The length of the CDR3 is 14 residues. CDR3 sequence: CASSLGQGREKLFF. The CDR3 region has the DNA TGCGCCAGCAGCTTGGGACAGGGTAGAGAAAAACTGTTTTTT.

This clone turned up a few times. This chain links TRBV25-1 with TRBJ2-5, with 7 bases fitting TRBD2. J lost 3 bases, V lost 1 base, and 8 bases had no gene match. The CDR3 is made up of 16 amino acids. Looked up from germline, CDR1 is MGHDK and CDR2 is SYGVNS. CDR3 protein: CASSEWEGGDKETQYF. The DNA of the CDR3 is TGTGCCAGCAGTGAATGGGAGGGCGGGGATAAAGAGACCCAGTACTTC.

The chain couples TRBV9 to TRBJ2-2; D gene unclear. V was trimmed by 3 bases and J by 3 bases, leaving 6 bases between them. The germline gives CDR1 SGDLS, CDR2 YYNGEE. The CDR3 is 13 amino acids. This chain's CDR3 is CASSAVYTGELFF. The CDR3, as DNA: TGTGCCAGCAGCGCTGTCTACACCGGGGAGCTGTTTTTT.

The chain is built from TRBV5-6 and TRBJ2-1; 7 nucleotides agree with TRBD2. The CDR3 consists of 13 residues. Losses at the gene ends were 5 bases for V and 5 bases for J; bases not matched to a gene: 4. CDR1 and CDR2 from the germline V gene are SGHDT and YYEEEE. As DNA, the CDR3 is TGTGCCAGCAGTCCTCTAGCGGACAATGAGCAGTTCTTC. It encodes CASSPLADNEQFF.

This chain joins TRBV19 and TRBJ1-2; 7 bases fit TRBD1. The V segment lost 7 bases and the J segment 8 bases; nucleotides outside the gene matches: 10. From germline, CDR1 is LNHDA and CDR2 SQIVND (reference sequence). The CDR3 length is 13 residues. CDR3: CASTSRTGDGYTF. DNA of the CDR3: TGTGCCAGTACCTCCCGCACAGGGGACGGCTACACCTTC.

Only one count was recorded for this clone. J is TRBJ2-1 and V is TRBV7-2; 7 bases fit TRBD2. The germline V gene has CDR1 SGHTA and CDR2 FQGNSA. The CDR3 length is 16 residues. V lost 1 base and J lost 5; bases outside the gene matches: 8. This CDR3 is CASSLGDYQGDNEQFF. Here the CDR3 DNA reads TGTGCCAGCAGCTTAGGGGACTACCAAGGGGACAATGAGCAGTTCTTC.

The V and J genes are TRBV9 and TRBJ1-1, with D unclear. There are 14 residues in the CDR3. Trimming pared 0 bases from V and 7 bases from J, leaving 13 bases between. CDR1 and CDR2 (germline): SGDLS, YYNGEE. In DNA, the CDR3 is TGTGCCAGCAGCGTAGGAGGTTACAGCTTTGAAGCTTTCTTT. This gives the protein CASSVGGYSFEAFF.

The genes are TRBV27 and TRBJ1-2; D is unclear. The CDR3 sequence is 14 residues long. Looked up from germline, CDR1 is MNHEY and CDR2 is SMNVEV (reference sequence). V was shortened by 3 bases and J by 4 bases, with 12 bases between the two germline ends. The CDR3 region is CASSLAQWGYGYTF. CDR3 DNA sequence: TGTGCCAGCAGTTTGGCGCAGTGGGGCTATGGCTACACCTTC.

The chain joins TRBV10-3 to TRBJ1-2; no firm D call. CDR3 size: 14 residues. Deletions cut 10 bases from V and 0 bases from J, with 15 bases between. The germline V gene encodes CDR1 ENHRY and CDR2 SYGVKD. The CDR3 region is CATKTSDSNYGYTF. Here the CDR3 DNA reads TGTGCCACCAAGACATCCGACTCTAACTATGGCTACACCTTC.

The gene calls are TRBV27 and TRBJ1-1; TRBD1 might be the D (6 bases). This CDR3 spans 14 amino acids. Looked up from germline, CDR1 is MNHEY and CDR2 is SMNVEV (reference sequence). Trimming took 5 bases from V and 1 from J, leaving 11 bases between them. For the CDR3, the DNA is TGTGCCAGCAGTATACGAGGGGGGAACACTGAAGCTTTCTTT. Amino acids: CASSIRGGNTEAFF.

In DNA form, the CDR3 reads TGTGCCAGCAGTCCCGGGACATTATATTACTACGAGCAGTACTTC. Its protein is CASSPGTLYYYEQYF. This chain joins TRBV5-6 and TRBJ2-7, with a weak D call TRBD1 (6 bases). The CDR3 extends over 15 amino acids. V was shortened by 5 bases and J by 3 bases, with 18 bases between the two germline ends. CDR1 SGHDT and CDR2 YYEEEE come from the germline V gene.

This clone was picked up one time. This chain's CDR3 is CASSLAQGAYNEQFF. Here the CDR3 DNA reads TGTGCCAGCAGTTTAGCACAGGGGGCCTACAATGAGCAGTTCTTC. J is TRBJ2-1 and V is TRBV27, with TRBD1 matching 8 bases. Losses at the gene ends were 2 bases for V and 2 bases for J; bases not matched to a gene: 2. Germline V CDR1 and CDR2: MNHEY, SMNVEV (reference sequence). This CDR3 has 15 amino acids.

This chain's CDR3 is CAWSTQGRGTEAFF. The CDR3 bases are TGTGCCTGGAGTACACAGGGTCGGGGCACTGAAGCTTTCTTT. The J gene is TRBJ1-1, the V gene TRBV30, with D perhaps matching TRBD1 (6 bases). Germline CDR1 reads GTSNPN; CDR2 reads SVGIG (reference sequence). V was pared by 2 bases and J by 4 bases, with 14 bases between. The CDR3 length is 14 residues.

The CDR3 spells CASSRTGEYSNQPQHF. The DNA for the CDR3 is TGTGCCAGCAGTAGGACAGGGGAATATAGCAATCAGCCCCAGCATTTT. This chain joins TRBV2 and TRBJ1-5; 9 nucleotides line up with TRBD1. This CDR3 has 16 residues. V shed 5 bases and J 0 bases; nucleotides not matched to a gene: 5. Germline lookup yields CDR1 SNHLY and CDR2 FYNNEI.

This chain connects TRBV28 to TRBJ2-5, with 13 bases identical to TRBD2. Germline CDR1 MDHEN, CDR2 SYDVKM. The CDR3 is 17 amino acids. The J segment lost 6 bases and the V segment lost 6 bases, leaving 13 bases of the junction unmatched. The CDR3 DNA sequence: TGTGCCAGCAGCTCCAGGACTAGCGGGAGCGGCGGAAAGACCCAGTACTTC. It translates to CASSSRTSGSGGKTQYF.

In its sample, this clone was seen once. DNA for the CDR3: TGTGCCAGTAGTATCGGGGGGGACAGATCCTACAATGAGCAGTTCTTC. Translation gives CASSIGGDRSYNEQFF. J is TRBJ2-1 and V is TRBV19; D possibly corresponds to TRBD2 (8 bases). Germline V gives CDR1 LNHDA, CDR2 SQIVND (reference sequence). V was clipped by 3 bases and J by 1 base, with 13 bases between them. The CDR3 is 16 residues long.

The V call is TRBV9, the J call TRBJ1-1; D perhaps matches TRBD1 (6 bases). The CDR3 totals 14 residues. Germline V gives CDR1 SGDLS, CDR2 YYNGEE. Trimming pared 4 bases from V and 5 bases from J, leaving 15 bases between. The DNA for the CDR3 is TGTGCCAGCAGCTACAGGGCGGGTGGGACTGAAGCTTTCTTT. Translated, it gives CASSYRAGGTEAFF.

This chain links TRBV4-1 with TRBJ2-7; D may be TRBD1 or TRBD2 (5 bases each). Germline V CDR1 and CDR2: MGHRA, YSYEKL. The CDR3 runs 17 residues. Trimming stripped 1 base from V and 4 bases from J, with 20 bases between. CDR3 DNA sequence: TGCGCCAGCAGCCAAGGGGGCTTGCCGGATAGCGATTACGAGCAGTACTTC. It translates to CASSQGGLPDSDYEQYF.